A selection of T cell receptor beta chains follows, all from one sample in a study of neoadjuvant anti-PD-1 for oral cavity cancer. The method was immunoSEQ multiplex PCR; TCRdb's version includes in-frame clones alone and lacks a portion of them. The table lists about 14,000 clones, about 64% of them singletons. Sequenced here: PBMCs, sampled before nivolumab (anti-PD-1) treatment. The receptors derive from a person between 40 and 85 years old with oral cavity squamous cell carcinoma. Each CDR3 is given with its conserved first and last residue. Each record gives: clone size, D gene, J gene, V gene, CDR3 protein, CDR3 DNA. A D gene is named only where the DNA matches it firmly. Size is omitted from some rows. Given values are once, few, many or a class for expanded clones.

large,-,TRBJ1-6,TRBV13,CASSSLRGSSYNSPLHF,TGTGCCAGCAGCTCACTACGGGGGAGCTCCTATAATTCACCCCTCCACTTT
-,-,TRBJ2-2,TRBV7-6,CASSSGVTNTGELFF,TGTGCCAGCAGCTCAGGGGTCACGAACACCGGGGAGCTGTTTTTT
once,TRBD2,TRBJ2-7,TRBV27,CASSPGRGPYYEQYF,TGTGCCAGCTCTCCCGGGAGGGGCCCATACTACGAGCAGTACTTC
-,-,TRBJ2-6,TRBV19,CASCGFSGANVLTF,TGTGCCAGTTGCGGATTCTCTGGGGCCAACGTCCTGACTTTC
-,-,TRBJ1-2,TRBV29-1,CSVPLTSNYGYTF,TGCAGCGTCCCACTCACGTCTAACTATGGCTACACCTTC
-,-,TRBJ1-1,TRBV7-2,CASSLRRDYEAFF,TGTGCCAGCAGCCTCCGGAGGGACTATGAAGCTTTCTTT
-,-,TRBJ1-1,TRBV7-9,CASSFQTKGTEAFF,TGTGCCAGCAGCTTCCAGACCAAAGGCACTGAAGCTTTCTTT
once,-,TRBJ1-4,TRBV10-1,CASSDEGSTNEKLFF,TGCGCCAGCAGTGACGAGGGGTCAACTAATGAAAAACTGTTTTTT
few,TRBD2,TRBJ2-3,TRBV7-9,CASSLGAASGITDTQYF,TGTGCCAGCAGCCTAGGGGCAGCTAGCGGGATCACAGATACGCAGTATTTT
-,-,TRBJ2-1,TRBV2,CASARPGTQHNEQFF,TGTGCCAGCGCTAGACCCGGGACACAACACAATGAGCAGTTCTTC
-,-,TRBJ1-2,TRBV6-5,CASSYGSGYGYTF,TGTGCCAGCAGTTATGGGTCGGGCTATGGCTACACCTTC